Each of the 25 T cell receptor beta chains below was sequenced from the same sample in a study of early T cells in non-severe SARS-CoV-2 infection. TCRdb redid the calling of the 5' RACE reads with MiXCR, one entry per CDR3 protein. The sample comprises more than 65,000 distinct CDR3 sequences, 12% of which are singletons, and 0.95% to 1.5% rests with the top ten. Sequenced sample: whole blood. The receptors come from an adult who was a healthcare worker with PCR-confirmed SARS-CoV-2 infection or an uninfected control (not recorded which).

This clonotype occurred many times. This rearrangement joins TRBV6-5 to TRBJ2-3; a weak D match, TRBD2 (6 bases). Germline V lookup: CDR1 MNHEY, CDR2 SVGAGI. CDR3 size: 13 residues. V dropped 2 bases and J dropped 5 bases, with 8 bases sitting between them. CDR3 in amino acids: CASSYQAGDTQYF. CDR3 DNA: TGTGCCAGCAGTTACCAAGCGGGAGATACGCAGTATTTT.

At least ten counts were recorded for this clonotype. The V call is TRBV27, the J call TRBJ1-6; unclear D gene. Deletions cut 2 bases from V and 2 bases from J, with 16 bases between. This CDR3 region has 18 residues. Germline CDR1 and CDR2: MNHEY and SMNVEV (reference sequence). The CDR3: CASSLKARGGPYNSPLHF. CDR3 nucleotides: TGTGCCAGCAGTTTAAAGGCCCGCGGAGGGCCCTATAATTCACCCCTCCACTTT.

This clonotype has more than one count but fewer than ten. The genes are TRBV6-2 or TRBV6-3 and TRBJ2-2, with D unresolved. V shed 9 bases and J shed 1 base, with 9 bases lying between them. The CDR3 extends over 13 amino acids. Looked up from germline, CDR1 is MNHEY and CDR2 is SVGEGT. The CDR3 nucleotides read TGTGCCAGTAACGTACAGAACACCGGGGAGCTGTTTTTT. Translation: CASNVQNTGELFF.

This clonotype was counted many times. The V gene is TRBV7-2, the J gene TRBJ2-4; D gene unclear. The germline CDR1 and CDR2 sequences are SGHTA and FQGNSA. V shed 5 bases and J shed 0 bases, with 14 bases lying between them. The CDR3 is 16 amino acids. The CDR3 nucleotides are TGTGCCAGCAGCCCGCGAGCGAGATTAGCCAAAAACATTCAGTACTTC. This gives the protein CASSPRARLAKNIQYF.

This clonotype was recorded at least ten times. The V call is TRBV20-1, the J call TRBJ1-1, with a possible D match to TRBD1 (5 bases). CDR1 and CDR2 from the germline V gene are DFQATT and SNEGSKA (reference sequence). CDR3 length equals 13 residues. V was pared by 0 bases and J by 6 bases, with 11 bases between. For the CDR3, the DNA is TGCAGTGCTAGAGAGGGGGGTCGGGCTGAAGCTTTCTTT. It yields the protein CSAREGGRAEAFF.

The chain carries TRBV7-9 and TRBJ2-7, with 7 bases that match TRBD1. V lost 5 bases, J lost 2 bases, and 6 bases stayed unmatched. CDR3 length equals 14 residues. CDR1 and CDR2 from the germline V gene are SEHNR and FQNEAQ (reference sequence). The CDR3 DNA follows: TGTGCCAGCAGCCCGGGACAGAAAACCTACGAGCAGTACTTC. Translation: CASSPGQKTYEQYF.

The chain carries TRBV5-4 and TRBJ1-6; D is possibly TRBD1 (6 bases). CDR1 is SGHNT and CDR2 is YYREEE in the germline V gene (reference sequence). Deletions cut 0 bases from V and 8 bases from J, with 12 bases between. The CDR3 has 15 residues. This CDR3 is CASSLETGDYSPLHF. The DNA of the CDR3 is TGTGCCAGCAGCTTGGAGACAGGAGATTATTCACCCCTCCACTTT.

This clonotype was detected many times. The genes are TRBV6-2 or TRBV6-3 and TRBJ1-5; a weak D match, TRBD1 (6 bases). V lost 6 bases, J lost 1 base, and 16 bases lay in between. The CDR3 contains 16 residues. The germline gives CDR1 MNHEY, CDR2 SVGEGT. The CDR3 bases are TGTGCCAGCAGCCTTTGGGGGGGCGAGAGCAATCAGCCCCAGCATTTT. It is translated as CASSLWGGESNQPQHF.

The chain carries TRBV29-1 and TRBJ2-3, with D possibly TRBD1 on 6 matching bases. The germline V and J ends were trimmed by 3 bases and 1 base, with 8 bases remaining between them. Germline CDR1 reads SQVTM; CDR2 reads ANQGSEA. The CDR3 runs 13 residues. The CDR3 loop reads CSVEAGGTDTQYF. DNA of the CDR3: TGCAGCGTTGAGGCAGGGGGCACAGATACGCAGTATTTT.

This clonotype has ten or more counts. V and J are TRBV6-1 and TRBJ2-1; possibly TRBD2 for D (6 bases). The CDR3 has 17 amino acids. Trimming stripped 0 bases from V and 6 bases from J, with 18 bases between. Germline assignment: CDR1 MNHNS and CDR2 SASEGT. The CDR3 loop reads CASSEAGGLRATNEQFF. Written as DNA, the CDR3 is TGTGCCAGCAGTGAAGCGGGGGGTCTGAGGGCGACCAATGAGCAGTTCTTC.

In this sample, this clonotype turned up many times. This chain links TRBV18 with TRBJ1-1; D is possibly TRBD1 (5 bases). The V gene lost 1 base and the J gene lost 6 bases, with 12 bases spanning the gap. The CDR3 totals 14 residues. Germline loops: CDR1 KGHSH, CDR2 LQKENI. This CDR3 is CASSPRVWGAEAFF. CDR3 DNA sequence: TGTGCCAGCTCACCACGGGTGTGGGGGGCTGAAGCTTTCTTT.

This clonotype was seen at least ten times. CDR3 sequence reads: CASTSTFDHGYTF. As DNA, the CDR3 is TGTGCCAGCACCTCCACCTTCGACCATGGCTACACCTTC. The rearrangement links TRBV6-5 to TRBJ1-2; D call uncertain. The germline CDR1 and CDR2 sequences are MNHEY and SVGAGI. V was shortened by 7 bases and J by 6 bases, with 15 bases between the two germline ends. CDR3 length equals 13 residues.

V and J are TRBV15 and TRBJ2-1; a possible D gene is TRBD2 (5 bases). The CDR3 spans 18 residues. V dropped 0 bases and J dropped 1 base, with 16 bases sitting between them. The germline V gene encodes CDR1 LNHNV and CDR2 YYDKDF (reference sequence). The CDR3 DNA reads TGTGCCACCAGCAGAGATTGGATCAGCGGAAATTCCTACAATGAGCAGTTCTTC. This gives the protein CATSRDWISGNSYNEQFF.

This clonotype was recorded many times. This sequence joins TRBV10-3 and TRBJ2-1; 7 bases map to TRBD2. The length of the CDR3 is 15 residues. Germline V gene lookup returns CDR1 ENHRY and CDR2 SYGVKD. Trimming removed 2 bases from V and 9 bases from J; junction bases left unmatched: 10. The CDR3 DNA sequence: TGTGCCATCAGTGAGATCGGAGGGACTAATGGTGAGCAGTTCTTC. This codes for CAISEIGGTNGEQFF.

This rearrangement joins TRBV7-8 to TRBJ1-4, with a weak D call TRBD1 (5 bases). V was trimmed by 3 bases and J by 8 bases, leaving 10 bases between them. Germline CDR1 reads SGHVS; CDR2 reads FQNEAQ. This CDR3 comprises 13 residues. The CDR3 loop reads CASSFSGREKLFF. The DNA of the CDR3 is TGTGCCAGCAGCTTCTCAGGGAGGGAAAAACTGTTTTTT. Based on the CDR3 plus reference TRBV7-8 and TRBJ1-4, the full variable domain is GAGVSQSPRYKVAKRGQDVALRCDPISGHVSLFWYQQALGQGPEFLTYFQNEAQLDKSGLPSDRFFAERPEGSVSTLKIQRTQQEDSAVYLCASSFSGREKLFFGSGTQLSVL.

This clonotype was seen at least ten times. This chain joins TRBV5-1 and TRBJ1-2; TRBD1 is a possible D gene (6 bases). Germline V gives CDR1 SGHRS, CDR2 YFSETQ. The CDR3 covers 14 residues. V dropped 2 bases and J dropped 2 bases, with 10 bases sitting between them. In DNA form, the CDR3 reads TGCGCCAGCAGCTTACAAGGGGGAAACTATGGCTACACCTTC. It specifies CASSLQGGNYGYTF.

This clonotype came up many times. This sequence joins TRBV5-1 and TRBJ1-1, with D possibly matching TRBD1 (6 bases). CDR3 length: 17 amino acids. Germline CDR1 SGHRS, CDR2 YFSETQ. Trimming took 2 bases from V and 0 from J, leaving 17 bases between them. Here the CDR3 reads CASSLSVGQDMNTEAFF. CDR3 DNA: TGCGCCAGCAGCTTATCGGTGGGACAAGATATGAACACTGAAGCTTTCTTT.

This clonotype was counted at least ten times. This rearrangement joins TRBV7-2 to TRBJ2-1; 14 nucleotides line up with TRBD2. Per germline, CDR1 SGHTA and CDR2 FQGNSA. The CDR3 is 19 amino acids. V shed 5 bases and J 4 bases; nucleotides not matched to a gene: 13. Here the CDR3 reads CASSLIGRGLAGAYNEQFF. The CDR3 DNA is TGTGCCAGCAGCCTCATCGGGCGGGGACTAGCGGGAGCGTACAATGAGCAGTTCTTC. Full variable domain (missing parts from reference TRBV7-2 and TRBJ2-1): GAGVSQSPSNKVTEKGKDVELRCDPISGHTALYWYRQSLGQGLEFLIYFQGNSAPDKSGLPSDRFSAERTGGSVSTLTIQRTQQEDSAVYLCASSLIGRGLAGAYNEQFFGPGTRLTVL.

This clonotype was recorded at least ten times. The junction does not match germline at one end; this may be a read error. The genes are TRBV6-1 and TRBJ2-7; TRBD1 aligns across 7 bases. The CDR3 sequence is 15 residues long. Per the germline V gene, CDR1 is MNHNS and CDR2 is SASEGT. The CDR3 bases are TGTGCCAGCAGAGAAGGGACAGAATTCCCTTACGAGCAGTACTTC. This gives the protein CASREGTEFPYEQYF.

This clonotype was counted a few times. The chain combines TRBV21-1 with TRBJ1-5; the DNA was not used to check the table's D call, TRBD1. TRBV21-1 is a known pseudogene. The CDR3 totals 14 residues. CDR3 in amino acids: CASSPQGENQPQHF. For the CDR3, the DNA is TGTGCCAGCAGCCCCCAAGGGGAAAATCAGCCCCAGCATTTT.

This clonotype was counted at least ten times. The chain recombines TRBV28 with TRBJ1-2; a possible D gene is TRBD1 (6 bases). Germline-derived CDR1 and CDR2 are MDHEN and SYDVKM. With 7 bases removed from V and 2 bases from J, the gap between germline ends came to 11 bases. The CDR3 runs to 13 residues. CDR3 amino acids: CASKGGGNYGYTF. DNA of the CDR3: TGTGCCAGCAAAGGAGGGGGAAACTATGGCTACACCTTC.

This clonotype was found many times. The chain uses TRBV7-2 and TRBJ1-1; D not resolved. CDR3 size: 13 residues. The ends were cut back, 3 bases at V and 2 bases at J, with 7 bases in the middle. CDR1 SGHTA and CDR2 FQGNSA come from the germline V gene. The CDR3 DNA sequence: TGTGCCAGCAGCTTCGCCTTCAACACTGAAGCTTTCTTT. Translated: CASSFAFNTEAFF.

This clonotype showed up many times. This chain joins TRBV6-2 or TRBV6-3 and TRBJ1-5; 8 nucleotides agree with TRBD1. V gave up 6 bases and J gave up 7 bases; unmatched junction bases: 11. This CDR3 is 15 amino acids long. Germline values: CDR1 MNHEY, CDR2 SVGEGT. The CDR3 protein is CASSPDRDARQPQHF. DNA for the CDR3: TGTGCCAGCAGCCCGGACAGGGACGCGCGGCAGCCCCAGCATTTT.

This clonotype was detected ten times or more. The V gene is TRBV5-1, the J gene TRBJ2-1; 11 bases align to TRBD1. The trim removed 3 bases at V and 7 bases at J, leaving 9 bases unmatched. The germline CDR1 and CDR2 sequences are SGHRS and YFSETQ. There are 16 residues in the CDR3. CDR3 amino acids: CASSSLWTGGRNEQFF. The DNA of the CDR3 is TGCGCCAGCAGCTCCCTGTGGACAGGGGGCAGGAATGAGCAGTTCTTC.

The J gene is TRBJ2-7, the V gene TRBV20-1, with 10 bases lining up with TRBD2. The CDR3 length is 14 residues. CDR1 DFQATT and CDR2 SNEGSKA come from the germline V gene (reference sequence). Trimming cost V 6 bases and J 4 bases; bases outside gene matches: 9. The DNA for the CDR3 is TGCAGTGCCGTCAGCGGGAGGGCTGGGTACGAGCAGTACTTC. It yields the protein CSAVSGRAGYEQYF.